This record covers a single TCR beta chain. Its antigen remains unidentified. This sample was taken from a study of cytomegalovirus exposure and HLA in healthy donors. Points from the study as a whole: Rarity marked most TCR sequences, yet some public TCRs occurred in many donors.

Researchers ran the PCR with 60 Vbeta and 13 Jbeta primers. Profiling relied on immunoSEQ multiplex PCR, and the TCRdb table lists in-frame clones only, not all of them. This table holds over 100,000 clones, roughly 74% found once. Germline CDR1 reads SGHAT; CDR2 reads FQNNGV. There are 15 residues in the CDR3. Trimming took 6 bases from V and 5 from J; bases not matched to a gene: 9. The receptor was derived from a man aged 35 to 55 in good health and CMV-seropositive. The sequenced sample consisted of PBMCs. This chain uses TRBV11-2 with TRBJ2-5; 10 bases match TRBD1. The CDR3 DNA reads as TGTGCCAGCAGGCGACCGGGACAGGGGACGGAGACCCAGTACTTC. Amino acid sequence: CASRRPGQGTETQYF.